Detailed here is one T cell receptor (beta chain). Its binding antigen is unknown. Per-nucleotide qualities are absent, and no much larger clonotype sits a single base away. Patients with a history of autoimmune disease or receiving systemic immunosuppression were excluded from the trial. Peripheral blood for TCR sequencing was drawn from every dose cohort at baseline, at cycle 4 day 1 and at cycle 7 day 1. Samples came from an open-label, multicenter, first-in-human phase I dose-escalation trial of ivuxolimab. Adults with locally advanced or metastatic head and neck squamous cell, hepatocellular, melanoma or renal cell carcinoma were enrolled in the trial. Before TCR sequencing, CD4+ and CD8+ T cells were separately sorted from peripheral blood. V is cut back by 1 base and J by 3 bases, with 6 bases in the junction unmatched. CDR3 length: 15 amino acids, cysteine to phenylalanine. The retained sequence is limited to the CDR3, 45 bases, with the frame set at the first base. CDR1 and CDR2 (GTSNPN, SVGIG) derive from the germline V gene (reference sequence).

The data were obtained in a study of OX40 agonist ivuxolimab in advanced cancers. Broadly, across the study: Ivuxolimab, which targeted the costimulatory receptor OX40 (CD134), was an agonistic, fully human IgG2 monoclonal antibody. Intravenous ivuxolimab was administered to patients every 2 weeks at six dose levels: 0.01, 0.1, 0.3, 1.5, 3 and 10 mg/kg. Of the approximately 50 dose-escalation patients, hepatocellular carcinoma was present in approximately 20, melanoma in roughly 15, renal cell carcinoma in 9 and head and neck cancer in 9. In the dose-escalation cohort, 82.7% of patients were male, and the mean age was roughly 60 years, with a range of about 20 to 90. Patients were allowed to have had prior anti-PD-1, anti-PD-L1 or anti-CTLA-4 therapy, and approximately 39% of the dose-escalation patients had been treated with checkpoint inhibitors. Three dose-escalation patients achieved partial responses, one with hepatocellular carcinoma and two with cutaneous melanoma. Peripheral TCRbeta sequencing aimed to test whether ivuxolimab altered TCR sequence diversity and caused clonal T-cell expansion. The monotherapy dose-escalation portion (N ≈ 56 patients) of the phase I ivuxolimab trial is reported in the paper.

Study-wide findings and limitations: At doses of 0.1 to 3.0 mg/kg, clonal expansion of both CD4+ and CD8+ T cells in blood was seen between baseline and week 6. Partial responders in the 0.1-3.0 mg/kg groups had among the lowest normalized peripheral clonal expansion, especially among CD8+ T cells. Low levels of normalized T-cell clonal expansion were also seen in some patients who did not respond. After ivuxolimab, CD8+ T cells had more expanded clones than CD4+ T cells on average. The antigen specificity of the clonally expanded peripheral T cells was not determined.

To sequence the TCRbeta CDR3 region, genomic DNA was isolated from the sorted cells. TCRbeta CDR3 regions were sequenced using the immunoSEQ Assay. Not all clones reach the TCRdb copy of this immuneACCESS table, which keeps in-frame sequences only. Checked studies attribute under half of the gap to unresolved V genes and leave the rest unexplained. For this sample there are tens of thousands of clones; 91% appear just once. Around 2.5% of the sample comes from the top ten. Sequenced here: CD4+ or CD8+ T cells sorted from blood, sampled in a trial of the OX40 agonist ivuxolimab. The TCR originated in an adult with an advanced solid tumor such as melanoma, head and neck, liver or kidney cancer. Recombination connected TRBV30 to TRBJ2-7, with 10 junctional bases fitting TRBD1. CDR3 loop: CAWSDPGTGVYEQYF. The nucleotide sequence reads TGTGCCTGGAGTGACCCCGGGACAGGGGTCTACGAGCAGTACTTC. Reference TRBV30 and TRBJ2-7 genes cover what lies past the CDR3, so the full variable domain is SQTIHQWPATLVQPVGSPLSLECTVEGTSNPNLYWYRQAAGRGLQLLFYSVGIGQISSEVPQNLSASRPQDRQFILSSKKLLLSDSGFYLCAWSDPGTGVYEQYFGPGTRLTVT.